This record concerns one T cell receptor beta chain sequence. The record originates from a study of blood T cell repertoires in COVID-19. Cohort allocation depended upon clinical history that participants reported. All recovered Cohort 3 donors got two negative PCRs, got clearance, or saw symptom resolution. The germline gives CDR1 ENHRY, CDR2 SYGVKD. This CDR3 region has 15 residues. Trimming removed 6 bases from V and 5 bases from J, with 19 bases in between. Original data processing: Amplified reference gene primers provided the basis for estimating nucleated cell counts. TCRdb's copy holds only in-frame clones and misses some; the assay was immunoSEQ multiplex PCR. Clone size and the V and J calls come from that table; the DNA yielded D and trimming. The repertoire holds a few hundred thousand clones, 88% seen once, with more than 5% in the top ten.

The sequenced material came from PBMCs or T cells enriched from blood (not recorded which). This sequence was found in a young man who had recovered from COVID-19. The rearrangement links TRBV10-3 to TRBJ1-1, with D possibly TRBD1 on 6 matching bases. The CDR3 DNA sequence: TGTGCCATCAGCACGGCGGGGGCGCGGGGGACTGAAGCTTTCTTT. Protein sequence: CAISTAGARGTEAFF.